The following is a TCR beta chain sequence with its context. This specimen belongs to a study of CD8 T cells in ankylosing spondylitis. Trimming shortened V by 4 bases and J by 7 bases, and 7 bases separated the two germline ends. Germline CDR1 MNHEY, CDR2 SMNVEV (reference sequence). CDR3 length equals 12 residues. TCRdb re-derived calls from the 5' RACE reads in MiXCR, one entry per CDR3 protein. In the table there are approximately 300,000 distinct CDR3 sequences, roughly 20% of which are singletons. The TCR was taken from a female donor with ankylosing spondylitis or in good health (not recorded which). The chain employs TRBV27 and TRBJ2-2; D may be TRBD1 (5 bases). Source material: blood, either unsorted or a sorted T cell fraction (not recorded which). The CDR3 bases are TGTGCCAGCAGTTCCGACAGCGGGGAGCTGTTTTTT. This sequence encodes CASSSDSGELFF.